The present T cell receptor (beta chain) was sequenced within a study of tissue T cells after allogeneic stem cell transplantation. Study-wide results and caveats: Anatomically similar tissues had similar TCR repertoires within each patient.

Described time point: mouse harvest day 14 after allogeneic transplant. Mouse grafts combined 10^7 T-cell-depleted bone marrow cells with 10^6 splenic CD5+ T cells. This clone appeared a few times. Its antigen is undetermined. Any gene name here is a mouse gene name. Coverage ceases 1 residue before the CDR3 finishes, and the germline J gene fills in the end. The V end was cut by 3 bases, the J end by 0 bases, with 3 bases between. The CDR3 extends over 13 amino acids. CDR1 LGHNA and CDR2 YSYQKL come from the germline V gene. This table comes from immunoSEQ multiplex PCR, and its TCRdb copy is limited to in-frame clones, with some not included. The sample lists fewer than 9,000 clones; 37% were seen once.

This sequence joins TRBV2 and TRBJ1-5; no reliable D call. This TCR was recovered from a female BALB/c mouse given C57BL/6 T cells with graft-versus-host disease after an allogeneic hematopoietic cell transplant. What was sequenced was skin. The CDR3 loop reads CASSQYNNQAPLF. The CDR3 DNA, read in part, is TGTGCCAGCAGCCAGTATAACAACCAGGCTCCGCTT. Looking up the rest from reference TRBV2 and TRBJ1-5 gives the full variable domain: DPKIIQKPKYLVAVTGSEKILICEQYLGHNAMYWYRQSAKKPLEFMFSYSYQKLMDNQTASSRFQPQSSKKNHLDLQITALKPDDSATYFCASSQYNNQAPLFGEGTRLSVL.